The present entry profiles one TCR beta chain with its context. What it binds is not known. This entry comes from a study of cytomegalovirus exposure and HLA in healthy donors. Findings of the study overall: TRBV6-2, TRBV6-3 and some other V segments were excluded as indistinguishable.

The PCR was carried out with 60 Vbeta primers and 13 Jbeta primers. Only in-frame clones appear in the TCRdb table, and some are missing; sequencing was by immunoSEQ multiplex PCR. The sample lists just over 200,000 clones; 82% were seen once. Germline V gene sequence: CDR1 SGHNT, CDR2 YYREEE (reference sequence). This CDR3 comprises 13 residues. Between the trimmed V and J ends, which lost 2 bases and 3 bases, there was a span of 9 bases. Sequenced material: PBMCs. The chain is built from TRBV5-4 and TRBJ2-7, with D uncertain. The clonotype comes from a woman between 35 and 50 years old in good health and CMV-seronegative. This CDR3 reads CASSFSPNYEQYF. The CDR3 coding sequence is TGTGCCAGCAGCTTCTCACCTAACTACGAGCAGTACTTC.